These 29 T cell receptor beta chains were all obtained from the same sample, sequenced in a study of PD-1 blockade in classical Hodgkin lymphoma. Some clones are missing from TCRdb's copy, which holds only in-frame ones; the method was immunoSEQ multiplex PCR. This table has 14,000 to 15,000 clones, less than 70% appearing once. Every patient experienced relapse after autologous stem cell transplantation, and brentuximab vedotin exposure varied. The sequences come from peripheral blood mononuclear cells (PBMCs), collected at baseline. The receptors shown here come from a human donor with classical Hodgkin lymphoma.

The genes are TRBV11-2 and TRBJ2-3; D unclear. Trimming cost V 3 bases and J 6 bases, with 16 bases left between them. The CDR3 loop spans 15 amino acids. In germline, CDR1 is SGHAT, CDR2 FQNNGV. The CDR3 spells CASSFPTSLRDTQYF. CDR3 bases: TGTGCCAGCAGCTTCCCCACCTCCCTTCGCGATACGCAGTATTTT.

The chain combines TRBV19 with TRBJ2-1; D is perhaps TRBD1 (7 bases). In germline, CDR1 is LNHDA, CDR2 SQIVND (reference sequence). Trimming left V 3 bases short and J 4 bases short, with 19 bases between. CDR3 length: 17 residues. The CDR3 here is CASSIKGASAGYNEQFF. In nucleotides, the CDR3 is TGTGCCAGTAGTATTAAGGGGGCTAGCGCTGGGTACAATGAGCAGTTCTTC.

V and J are TRBV28 and TRBJ2-7; 9 nucleotides line up with TRBD1. The CDR3 sequence is 15 residues long. Per the germline V gene, CDR1 is MDHEN and CDR2 is SYDVKM. After removal of 6 bases from V and 3 bases from J, the junction contained 9 bases not matched to a gene. DNA of the CDR3: TGTGCCAGCAGAGCGGGACAGGGAAGCTACTACGAGCAGTACTTC. This gives the protein CASRAGQGSYYEQYF.

The chain has TRBV29-1 and TRBJ2-3; TRBD2 aligns across 11 bases. The CDR3 is 14 amino acids. Germline V gene sequence: CDR1 SQVTM, CDR2 ANQGSEA. V was pared by 7 bases and J by 4 bases, with 7 bases of the junction left unmatched. In DNA form, the CDR3 reads TGCAGCGCCCAGGGACTAGCGGAGGCAGATACGCAGTATTTT. Its translation: CSAQGLAEADTQYF.

In this sample, this clone is medium-sized. This rearrangement joins TRBV13 to TRBJ1-5, with D tentatively TRBD1 (6 bases). The CDR3 is made up of 15 amino acids. CDR1 is PRHDT and CDR2 is FYEKMQ in the germline V gene (reference sequence). The V and J ends lost 2 bases and 0 bases respectively, with 8 bases between them. The CDR3 region is CASSLRGDSNQPQHF. The CDR3 DNA sequence: TGTGCCAGCAGCTTAAGGGGGGATAGCAATCAGCCCCAGCATTTT.

The chain recombines TRBV9 with TRBJ1-5; D is ambiguous. V lost 0 bases to trimming and J lost 0 bases, with 1 base between them. This CDR3 comprises 13 residues. Germline CDR1 SGDLS, CDR2 YYNGEE. CDR3 bases: TGTGCCAGCAGCGTAGGTAGCAATCAGCCCCAGCATTTT. Amino acid sequence: CASSVGSNQPQHF.

This chain uses TRBV5-4 with TRBJ2-1, with 7 bases lining up with TRBD2. This CDR3 contains 16 residues. Germline lookup yields CDR1 SGHNT and CDR2 YYREEE (reference sequence). The V and J ends lost 4 bases and 4 bases, in that order; junction bases with no gene match: 11. The CDR3 DNA reads TGTGCCAGCAGCCAAGATGGCCTAGCGGTGTACAATGAGCAGTTCTTC. It is translated as CASSQDGLAVYNEQFF.

V usage is TRBV13 and J usage is TRBJ2-1, with D unresolved. Germline-derived CDR1 and CDR2 are PRHDT and FYEKMQ (reference sequence). V lost 10 bases, J lost 9 bases, and 22 bases lay in between. The CDR3 has 14 amino acids. The chain's CDR3 is CATPDGSLSGEQFF. The CDR3 bases are TGTGCCACCCCGGACGGAAGCCTCTCCGGTGAGCAGTTCTTC.

This clone showed up just once. The V call is TRBV6-1, the J call TRBJ2-5; 7 bases match TRBD1. J gave up 5 bases and V 2 bases, and 11 bases lay outside the gene matches. The CDR3 contains 16 residues. CDR1 is MNHNS, CDR2 SASEGT, per germline. This CDR3 is CASSEIRDSPEETQYF. The CDR3 bases are TGTGCCAGCAGTGAAATTAGGGACAGTCCTGAGGAGACCCAGTACTTC.

V usage is TRBV5-4 and J usage is TRBJ2-2, with a possible D match to TRBD2 (5 bases). Trimming removed 3 bases at V and 5 bases at J, with 17 bases between. The CDR3 has 16 residues. Germline CDR1 reads SGHNT; CDR2 reads YYREEE (reference sequence). The CDR3 sequence: CASSSGIRDSTGELFF. CDR3 nucleotide sequence: TGTGCCAGCAGCTCCGGCATCCGGGATAGTACCGGGGAGCTGTTTTTT. The full variable domain, completed using reference TRBV5-4 and TRBJ2-2, is ETGVTQSPTHLIKTRGQQVTLRCSSQSGHNTVSWYQQALGQGPQFIFQYYREEENGRGNFPPRFSGLQFPNYSSELNVNALELDDSALYLCASSSGIRDSTGELFFGEGSRLTVL.

This clone was counted a single time. This chain links TRBV9 with TRBJ1-2; TRBD1 is a possible D gene (6 bases). This CDR3 has 14 amino acids. Deletions cut 8 bases from V and 0 bases from J, with 14 bases between. Per the germline V gene, CDR1 is SGDLS and CDR2 is YYNGEE. Written as DNA, the CDR3 is TGTGCCAGTAATCTAGGACAGCCTAACTATGGCTACACCTTC. Translating it yields CASNLGQPNYGYTF.

V usage is TRBV19 and J usage is TRBJ2-6; D may be TRBD1 or TRBD2 (5 bases each). The CDR3 length is 20 residues. V was shortened by 1 base and J by 1 base, with 20 bases between the two germline ends. The V gene's germline CDR1 is LNHDA and CDR2 SQIVND (reference sequence). In nucleotides, the CDR3 is TGTGCCAGTAGTATAGCTGTCAGGGCTAGCCCCCTTTCTGGGGCCAACGTCCTGACTTTC. Its translation is CASSIAVRASPLSGANVLTF.

The genes are TRBV5-1 and TRBJ2-7; maybe TRBD2 (7 bases). This CDR3 spans 17 amino acids. Germline V CDR1 and CDR2: SGHRS, YFSETQ. V was clipped by 0 bases and J by 5 bases, with 21 bases between them. The CDR3 is CASSLAYFGGGEDEQYF. DNA for the CDR3: TGCGCCAGCAGCTTGGCGTATTTTGGGGGGGGCGAGGACGAGCAGTACTTC. The variable domain in full, completed from reference TRBV5-1 and TRBJ2-7, reads KAGVTQTPRYLIKTRGQQVTLSCSPISGHRSVSWYQQTPGQGLQFLFEYFSETQRNKGNFPGRFSGRQFSNSRSEMNVSTLELGDSALYLCASSLAYFGGGEDEQYFGPGTRLTVT.

This clone is large in the sample. The chain links TRBV28 to TRBJ2-2; D gene uncertain. The CDR3 extends over 14 amino acids. Germline lookup yields CDR1 MDHEN and CDR2 SYDVKM. V lost 6 bases and J lost 6, with 14 bases in between. In DNA form, the CDR3 reads TGTGCCAGCAGCCGGGTCTTGGGGTCCGGGGAGCTGTTTTTT. It encodes CASSRVLGSGELFF.

As to this clone: The junction does not match germline at one end; this may be a read error. The CDR3 bases are TGCGCCAGCAGCCACGCCTTCAATAGCAATCAGCCCCAGCATTTT. Translated: CASSHAFNSNQPQHF. V usage is TRBV7-3 and J usage is TRBJ1-5, with D unresolved. CDR1 and CDR2 (germline): SGHTA, FQGTGA. The CDR3 extends over 15 amino acids.

Judged by abundance, this clone is medium-sized (0.01 to 0.1%). The rearrangement links TRBV19 to TRBJ2-1; D gene ambiguous. The V and J ends lost 3 bases and 6 bases respectively, with 12 bases between them. The germline V gene has CDR1 LNHDA and CDR2 SQIVND (reference sequence). CDR3 size: 14 residues. The chain's CDR3 is CASSITPAGNEQFF. For the CDR3, the DNA is TGTGCCAGTAGTATTACCCCCGCCGGCAATGAGCAGTTCTTC. Based on the CDR3 plus reference TRBV19 and TRBJ2-1, the full variable domain is DGGITQSPKYLFRKEGQNVTLSCEQNLNHDAMYWYRQDPGQGLRLIYYSQIVNDFQKGDIAEGYSVSREKKESFPLTVTSAQKNPTAFYLCASSITPAGNEQFFGPGTRLTVL.

This sequence joins TRBV6-6 and TRBJ2-7; D perhaps matches TRBD1 (6 bases). From germline, CDR1 is MNHNY and CDR2 SVGAGI (reference sequence). The CDR3 extends over 12 amino acids. V was clipped by 5 bases and J by 1 base, with 6 bases between them. The CDR3 nucleotides read TGTGCCAGCAGTACAGGGTCCTACGAGCAGTACTTC. This codes for CASSTGSYEQYF.

The chain's CDR3 is CASSEVVGGRDTQYF. The CDR3 DNA reads TGTGCCAGCAGTGAAGTCGTGGGGGGGAGAGATACGCAGTATTTT. The chain combines TRBV6-1 with TRBJ2-3, with TRBD2 matching 7 bases. This CDR3 contains 15 residues. The germline gives CDR1 MNHNS, CDR2 SASEGT. The ends lost 1 base at V and 5 bases at J; junction bases unmatched: 6.

The J gene is TRBJ1-2, the V gene TRBV23-1; D might be TRBD1 (6 bases). TRBV23-1 has ORF status, its function being uncertain. V was cut by 4 bases and J by 0 bases, with 21 bases left in between. The CDR3 is 18 residues long. The CDR3 bases are TGCGCCAGCAGTCCGAAGGTACCACAGGGAAGGACTAACTATGGCTACACCTTC. Its translation is CASSPKVPQGRTNYGYTF.

The table lists this clone with a few counts. This chain connects TRBV5-6 to TRBJ2-1, with 8 bases lining up with TRBD2. CDR3 length equals 16 residues. CDR1 is SGHDT, CDR2 YYEEEE, per germline. Losses at the gene ends were 3 bases for V and 0 bases for J; bases not matched to a gene: 5. CDR3 DNA sequence: TGTGCCAGCAGCTCCACTAGCGGAAGCTCCTACAATGAGCAGTTCTTC. The encoded protein is CASSSTSGSSYNEQFF.

This clone appeared a few times. The rearrangement uses TRBV4-1 and TRBJ2-2; 7 bases line up with TRBD2. The germline V gene encodes CDR1 MGHRA and CDR2 YSYEKL. V trimming: 1 base; J trimming: 5 bases; junction bases outside the gene matches: 13. The CDR3 is made up of 18 amino acids. In nucleotides, the CDR3 is TGCGCCAGCAGCCAAGGGGGAGCGGCGGGAGTCTGGACCGGGGAGCTGTTTTTT. Protein product: CASSQGGAAGVWTGELFF.

The sample holds a few counts of this clone. The chain combines TRBV30 with TRBJ2-2; tentative D call: TRBD1 (5 bases). CDR3 length: 15 amino acids. V shed 5 bases and J shed 0 bases, with 13 bases lying between them. Germline V gives CDR1 GTSNPN, CDR2 SVGIG (reference sequence). The CDR3 coding sequence is TGTGCCTGGTGTACCAGGGATACGAACACCGGGGAGCTGTTTTTT. This codes for CAWCTRDTNTGELFF.

The chain carries TRBV9 and TRBJ2-5; D call uncertain. This CDR3 has 13 residues. Germline CDR1 reads SGDLS; CDR2 reads YYNGEE. Between the trimmed V and J ends, which lost 5 bases and 5 bases, there was a span of 13 bases. DNA for the CDR3: TGTGCCAGCAGTACTCAGCCGGAGGAGACCCAGTACTTC. As protein: CASSTQPEETQYF.

The chain couples TRBV25-1 to TRBJ1-6; 9 bases agree with TRBD1. The CDR3 is 15 residues long. CDR1 and CDR2 (germline): MGHDK, SYGVNS. V lost 2 bases to trimming and J lost 10 bases; unmatched junction nucleotides: 6. This CDR3 reads CASSEGGTGYSPLHF. The CDR3 region has the DNA TGTGCCAGCAGTGAAGGGGGGACAGGGTACTCACCCCTCCACTTT.

The chain links TRBV18 to TRBJ2-7, with TRBD1 matching 9 bases. CDR3 size: 15 residues. Trimming took 1 base from V and 1 from J; bases not matched to a gene: 2. Germline V gene lookup returns CDR1 KGHSH and CDR2 LQKENI. The CDR3 loop is CASSPRDRVSYEQYF. CDR3 coding DNA: TGTGCCAGCTCACCACGGGACAGGGTATCCTACGAGCAGTACTTC.

This clone was seen a single time. The genes are TRBV11-2 and TRBJ2-7; no reliable D call. Trimming cost V 1 base and J 0 bases, with 10 bases left between them. The CDR3 contains 15 residues. Germline CDR1 reads SGHAT; CDR2 reads FQNNGV. The CDR3 DNA reads as TGTGCCAGCAGCTTAGCGCTCCACTTCTCCTACGAGCAGTACTTC. It specifies CASSLALHFSYEQYF.

CDR3: CASRRTDGFYNEQFF. In DNA form, the CDR3 reads TGCGCCAGCAGGAGGACAGACGGTTTCTACAATGAGCAGTTCTTC. The V and J genes are TRBV10-2 and TRBJ2-1, with a tentative D call TRBD1 (6 bases). The length of the CDR3 is 15 residues. Per germline, CDR1 WSHSY and CDR2 SAAADI. V was pared by 6 bases and J by 3 bases, with 15 bases between.

The chain joins TRBV5-1 to TRBJ2-3, with D uncertain. CDR1 is SGHRS, CDR2 YFSETQ, per germline. This CDR3 has 14 amino acids. V lost 0 bases and J lost 2, with 7 bases in between. The CDR3 reads CASSLAMTTDTQYF. The CDR3 DNA sequence: TGCGCCAGCAGCTTGGCCATGACCACAGATACGCAGTATTTT.

The chain employs TRBV28 and TRBJ2-1; D is possibly TRBD1 (6 bases). The ends were cut back, 5 bases at V and 4 bases at J, with 18 bases in the middle. CDR1 is MDHEN, CDR2 SYDVKM, per germline. This CDR3 comprises 16 residues. The CDR3 DNA follows: TGTGCCAGCAGTGCCCACAGGGCAACGGAATACAATGAGCAGTTCTTC. Translation: CASSAHRATEYNEQFF.